Below, 32 T cell receptor beta chains from the same sample are listed, as sequenced in a study of response to subunit inactivated influenza vaccine. Via MiXCR, TCRdb re-called the RT-PCR reads, giving one row per CDR3 protein. The repertoire has around 470,000 distinct CDR3 sequences, around 7.9% of them found once; the top ten carry roughly 13%. The sequencing used PBMCs from blood, collected about 23 months after vaccination. All receptors derive from a man between 50 and 75 years old who received an inactivated influenza vaccine.

This clonotype was picked up a small number of times. The chain recombines TRBV6-1 with TRBJ1-2, with D uncertain. In germline, CDR1 is MNHNS, CDR2 SASEGT. The CDR3 sequence is 15 residues long. V lost 3 bases and J lost 3, with 14 bases in between. For the CDR3, the DNA is TGTGCCAGCAGTGACCACTTGGAGTCCTACTATGGCTACACCTTC. This translates into CASSDHLESYYGYTF.

As regards this clonotype: One base away lies a much larger clone, so this may be a sequencing read error. The chain joins TRBV5-1 to TRBJ2-3; TRBD2 matches at 9 bases. The germline V gene encodes CDR1 SGHRS and CDR2 YFSETQ. The CDR3 has 16 amino acids. CDR3 in DNA: TGCGCCAGCAGCTTGGAGCGGGGGGCCAGCACAGATGCGCAGTATTTT. This gives the protein CASSLERGASTDAQYF.

This clonotype was seen only a few times. The rearrangement uses TRBV5-1 and TRBJ2-7; D is tentatively TRBD1 or TRBD2 (5 bases each). Germline lookup yields CDR1 SGHRS and CDR2 YFSETQ. V was pared by 4 bases and J by 3 bases, with 14 bases between. This CDR3 contains 14 residues. The CDR3 loop reads CASSTGRDHYEQYF. The CDR3 DNA follows: TGCGCCAGCAGCACCGGACGGGACCACTACGAGCAGTACTTC.

The table lists this clonotype with a few counts. V usage is TRBV29-1 and J usage is TRBJ2-7; TRBD1 matches at 7 bases. This CDR3 region has 12 residues. Per the germline V gene, CDR1 is SQVTM and CDR2 is ANQGSEA. Unmatched junction bases numbered 9, after V lost 7 bases and J lost 6 bases. The CDR3 loop is CSAKDRHREQYF. The CDR3 nucleotides are TGCAGCGCCAAGGACAGGCACCGCGAGCAGTACTTC.

This clonotype appeared a few times. The J gene is TRBJ2-5, the V gene TRBV3-1; D might be TRBD2 (6 bases). The CDR3 runs 14 residues. Germline CDR1 is LGHDT and CDR2 is YNNKEL (reference sequence). With 4 bases removed from V and 5 bases from J, the gap between germline ends came to 14 bases. The CDR3 loop reads CASSPSGLAETQYF. The CDR3 DNA is TGTGCCAGCAGCCCTTCTGGGCTAGCGGAGACCCAGTACTTC.

The sample holds many counts of this clonotype. V and J are TRBV11-2 and TRBJ1-2, with no clear D. From germline, CDR1 is SGHAT and CDR2 FQNNGV. Trimming shortened V by 3 bases and J by 7 bases, and 15 bases separated the two germline ends. There are 14 residues in the CDR3. The DNA of the CDR3 is TGTGCCAGCAGCTTGGGTGACTGGGATGGTGGCTACACCTTC. It is translated as CASSLGDWDGGYTF. Variable domain in full (rest from reference TRBV11-2 and TRBJ1-2): EAGVAQSPRYKIIEKRQSVAFWCNPISGHATLYWYQQILGQGPKLLIQFQNNGVVDDSQLPKDRFSAERLKGVDSTLKIQPAKLEDSAVYLCASSLGDWDGGYTFGSGTRLTVV.

This clonotype was recorded many times. The V gene is TRBV7-9, the J gene TRBJ2-1; 11 nucleotides match TRBD2. CDR3 length: 15 residues. V gave up 6 bases and J gave up 5 bases; unmatched junction bases: 6. Germline loops: CDR1 SEHNR, CDR2 FQNEAQ (reference sequence). This chain's CDR3 is CASSPTSGKNNEQFF. The CDR3 nucleotides are TGTGCCAGCAGTCCGACTAGCGGGAAGAACAATGAGCAGTTCTTC.

This clonotype was detected ten times or more. The rearrangement uses TRBV6-5 and TRBJ1-2; D remains ambiguous. This CDR3 comprises 15 residues. With 0 bases removed from V and 2 bases from J, the gap between germline ends came to 10 bases. CDR1 MNHEY and CDR2 SVGAGI come from the germline V gene. CDR3 sequence reads: CASSYSRRENYGYTF. The CDR3, as DNA: TGTGCCAGCAGTTACTCGAGAAGGGAAAACTATGGCTACACCTTC.

This chain joins TRBV5-8 and TRBJ2-3; maybe TRBD2 (5 bases). This CDR3 is 15 amino acids long. In germline, CDR1 is SGHTS, CDR2 YDEGEE. Trimming stripped 1 base from V and 6 bases from J, with 15 bases between. CDR3 region: CASSLRGLRFDTQYF. The CDR3 coding sequence is TGTGCCAGCAGCTTGAGAGGGCTGAGGTTCGATACGCAGTATTTT.

This clonotype was seen only a few times. The chain employs TRBV12-3 or TRBV12-4 and TRBJ1-5, with a weak D call TRBD1 (5 bases). Trimming took 6 bases from V and 2 from J, leaving 8 bases between them. CDR3 length: 13 amino acids. The CDR3 bases are TGTGCCAGCAGGACGGGGGGCAATCAGCCCCAGCATTTT. This codes for CASRTGGNQPQHF.

The table lists this clonotype with a few counts. The chain has TRBV12-3 or TRBV12-4 and TRBJ2-3, with 8 bases lining up with TRBD1. This CDR3 has 13 amino acids. V lost 4 bases to trimming and J lost 6 bases; unmatched junction nucleotides: 3. The CDR3 loop is CASSWQGADTQYF. Here the CDR3 DNA reads TGTGCCAGCAGTTGGCAGGGGGCCGATACGCAGTATTTT.

This clonotype has only a few counts. CDR3: CSVESSRNYGYTF. In nucleotides, the CDR3 is TGCAGCGTTGAATCTTCCAGGAACTATGGCTACACCTTC. V usage is TRBV29-1 and J usage is TRBJ1-2; D unclear. V gave up 2 bases and J gave up 2 bases, with 9 bases separating them. CDR3 size: 13 residues. Per the germline V gene, CDR1 is SQVTM and CDR2 is ANQGSEA.

This clonotype appeared a few times. V gene TRBV7-9 combines with J gene TRBJ2-1, with 7 bases matching TRBD2. There are 13 residues in the CDR3. The germline V gene has CDR1 SEHNR and CDR2 FQNEAQ (reference sequence). The trim removed 5 bases at V and 7 bases at J, leaving 5 bases unmatched. CDR3 nucleotide sequence: TGTGCCAGCAGCGCCGGGGGGTTAAATGAGCAGTTCTTC. Its protein product is CASSAGGLNEQFF.

This chain joins TRBV12-3 or TRBV12-4 and TRBJ1-1, with D unclear. This CDR3 is 14 amino acids long. V was clipped by 6 bases and J by 0 bases, with 11 bases between them. The DNA of the CDR3 is TGTGCCAGCAGGGAACACGGCATGAACACTGAAGCTTTCTTT. Translated, it gives CASREHGMNTEAFF.

V usage is TRBV20-1 and J usage is TRBJ1-1, with 8 bases lining up with TRBD1. J gave up 1 base and V 5 bases, and 3 bases lay outside the gene matches. Germline V CDR1 and CDR2: DFQATT, SNEGSKA (reference sequence). The CDR3 spans 13 residues. CDR3 amino acids: CSAADRGNTEAFF. The CDR3 DNA sequence: TGCAGTGCTGCAGACAGGGGGAACACTGAAGCTTTCTTT.

The chain is built from TRBV4-1 and TRBJ2-5; possible D gene TRBD1, 5 bases. The length of the CDR3 is 15 residues. Germline CDR1 is MGHRA and CDR2 is YSYEKL. V lost 4 bases and J lost 5, with 17 bases in between. CDR3 sequence (DNA): TGCGCCAGCAGCCGCATTACAGGCACCGGGGAGACCCAGTACTTC. It yields the protein CASSRITGTGETQYF.

V gene TRBV5-5 combines with J gene TRBJ2-7, with D unresolved. The CDR3 totals 12 residues. V lost 2 bases to trimming and J lost 3 bases, with 6 bases between them. Germline V gene lookup returns CDR1 SGHKS and CDR2 YYEKEE (reference sequence). The CDR3 sequence is CASSFVDYEQYF. The CDR3 DNA is TGTGCCAGCAGCTTTGTTGACTACGAGCAGTACTTC.

This clonotype was seen at least ten times. The rearrangement uses TRBV6-2 or TRBV6-3 and TRBJ2-1; D is unresolved. V lost 2 bases and J lost 5, with 16 bases in between. The CDR3 contains 16 residues. CDR1 and CDR2 (germline): MNHEY, SVGEGT. CDR3: CASSYDGHYLDNEQFF. CDR3 DNA sequence: TGTGCCAGCAGTTACGATGGGCATTACCTGGACAATGAGCAGTTCTTC.

This clonotype was seen a handful of times. The rearrangement uses TRBV6-1 and TRBJ2-2, with 7 bases lining up with TRBD2. The J segment lost 4 bases and the V segment lost 6 bases, leaving 8 bases of the junction unmatched. Per germline, CDR1 MNHNS and CDR2 SASEGT. The CDR3 runs 15 residues. CDR3 nucleotide sequence: TGTGCCAGCAGGTCCGGGACTACGGGCACCGGGGAGCTGTTTTTT. It encodes CASRSGTTGTGELFF.

The chain recombines TRBV3-1 with TRBJ2-7; 9 bases are shared with TRBD1. Germline trimming cut 1 base from V and 3 bases from J; bases unmatched to any gene: 7. Germline-derived CDR1 and CDR2 are LGHDT and YNNKEL (reference sequence). The CDR3 has 16 residues. The CDR3 reads CASSQANRDRVYEQYF. CDR3 sequence (DNA): TGTGCCAGCAGCCAAGCGAACCGGGACAGGGTCTACGAGCAGTACTTC.

This clonotype was observed at least ten times. The V and J genes are TRBV5-1 and TRBJ1-1, with D unresolved. The V end lost 1 base, the J end lost 5 bases, and 9 bases lay between the germline ends. CDR3 length: 13 amino acids. Per germline, CDR1 SGHRS and CDR2 YFSETQ. Here the CDR3 reads CASSLKGYTEAFF. As DNA, the CDR3 is TGCGCCAGCAGCTTGAAGGGATATACTGAAGCTTTCTTT.

The chain couples TRBV20-1 to TRBJ1-4; the D gene is possibly TRBD1 (5 bases). This CDR3 comprises 15 residues. The V gene's germline CDR1 is DFQATT and CDR2 SNEGSKA (reference sequence). V dropped 3 bases and J dropped 3 bases, with 14 bases sitting between them. CDR3 in amino acids: CSARGSGVSNEKLFF. DNA for the CDR3: TGCAGTGCTAGGGGCTCGGGGGTGTCTAATGAAAAACTGTTTTTT.

This clonotype occurred many times. V usage is TRBV29-1 and J usage is TRBJ2-7; 13 positions agree with TRBD2. The V gene's germline CDR1 is SQVTM and CDR2 ANQGSEA. There are 15 residues in the CDR3. With V trimmed by 7 bases and J by 6 bases, 12 bases remained unmatched. The CDR3 sequence is CSAKTRTSGSGEQYF. The CDR3 bases are TGCAGCGCCAAAACGCGGACTAGCGGGAGTGGCGAGCAGTACTTC.

This clonotype has ten or more counts. The rearrangement uses TRBV7-9 and TRBJ1-2, with 8 nucleotides matching TRBD1. With 3 bases clipped from V and 2 bases from J, the junction kept 5 bases outside the gene matches. Per germline, CDR1 SEHNR and CDR2 FQNEAQ (reference sequence). The CDR3 runs to 15 residues. The CDR3 spells CASSFPGQANYGYTF. The CDR3 region has the DNA TGTGCCAGCAGCTTCCCGGGACAGGCGAACTATGGCTACACCTTC.

This clonotype turned up a few times. The chain has TRBV2 and TRBJ1-2; D remains ambiguous. The V end lost 2 bases, the J end lost 8 bases, and 9 bases lay between the germline ends. Germline-derived CDR1 and CDR2 are SNHLY and FYNNEI. CDR3 size: 12 residues. This chain's CDR3 is CASSEWGGGYTF. Here the CDR3 DNA reads TGTGCCAGCAGTGAATGGGGTGGCGGCTACACCTTC.

V and J are TRBV18 and TRBJ2-7; 8 bases line up with TRBD1. Unmatched junction bases numbered 6, after V lost 8 bases and J lost 0 bases. This CDR3 is 14 amino acids long. Germline V gene lookup returns CDR1 KGHSH and CDR2 LQKENI. The CDR3 loop reads CASLRQGHSYEQYF. The CDR3 nucleotides are TGTGCCAGCCTAAGACAGGGGCACTCCTACGAGCAGTACTTC.

This clonotype was picked up many times. The chain links TRBV7-8 to TRBJ2-3, with 8 bases lining up with TRBD2. The CDR3 spans 15 residues. The germline CDR1 and CDR2 sequences are SGHVS and FQNEAQ. With 1 base clipped from V and 8 bases from J, the junction kept 8 bases outside the gene matches. CDR3 sequence: CASSLVSSGSSTQYF. The DNA of the CDR3 is TGTGCCAGCAGCTTAGTATCGAGCGGGAGTTCTACGCAGTATTTT.

This clonotype came up many times. This CDR3 is CASSLGGTGPFGYTF. The CDR3 nucleotides read TGTGCCAGCAGCTTGGGTGGGACAGGGCCCTTTGGCTACACCTTC. V gene TRBV5-6 combines with J gene TRBJ1-2, with TRBD1 matching 9 bases. Losses at the gene ends were 0 bases for V and 7 bases for J; bases not matched to a gene: 7. The CDR3 is 15 amino acids. Germline CDR1 SGHDT, CDR2 YYEEEE.

In this sample, this clonotype turned up a few times. The chain has TRBV19 and TRBJ2-1, with 12 bases that match TRBD2. The CDR3 runs to 19 residues. Germline V CDR1 and CDR2: LNHDA, SQIVND (reference sequence). With 4 bases clipped from V and 7 bases from J, the junction kept 17 bases outside the gene matches. DNA of the CDR3: TGTGCCAGTAGTAGCCCGGGGGCTAGCGGGAGGGCCAAGCGGAATGAGCAGTTCTTC. It is translated as CASSSPGASGRAKRNEQFF. Full variable domain (rest looked up from reference TRBV19 and TRBJ2-1): DGGITQSPKYLFRKEGQNVTLSCEQNLNHDAMYWYRQDPGQGLRLIYYSQIVNDFQKGDIAEGYSVSREKKESFPLTVTSAQKNPTAFYLCASSSPGASGRAKRNEQFFGPGTRLTVL.

This clonotype was seen repeatedly, ten times or more. The chain employs TRBV12-3 or TRBV12-4 and TRBJ2-1; TRBD2 agrees at 8 bases. CDR3 length: 15 amino acids. V trimming: 5 bases; J trimming: 2 bases; junction bases outside the gene matches: 5. The CDR3 loop reads CASSRSGSAYNEQFF. The CDR3 region has the DNA TGTGCCAGCAGTCGAAGCGGGAGTGCCTACAATGAGCAGTTCTTC.

Ten or more counts support this clonotype. The chain has TRBV15 and TRBJ1-3, with TRBD1 matching over 8 bases. Trimming at V came to 5 bases and at J to 1 base, leaving 7 bases not matched to a gene. CDR1 is LNHNV and CDR2 is YYDKDF in the germline V gene (reference sequence). The CDR3 has 16 amino acids. The CDR3 spells CATSLGDRGSGNTIYF. DNA of the CDR3: TGTGCCACCAGCTTGGGAGACAGGGGTTCTGGAAACACCATATATTTT.

In this sample, this clonotype turned up many times. This sequence joins TRBV6-1 and TRBJ2-2, with TRBD2 identical over 10 bases. Per germline, CDR1 MNHNS and CDR2 SASEGT. This CDR3 is 15 amino acids long. Losses at the gene ends were 9 bases for V and 0 bases for J; bases not matched to a gene: 4. In nucleotides, the CDR3 is TGTGCCAGGATAGCGGGAGGTACGAACACCGGGGAGCTGTTTTTT. This codes for CARIAGGTNTGELFF.